Following are 27 T cell receptor beta chains from one sample sequenced in a study of early T cells in non-severe SARS-CoV-2 infection. TCRdb processed the 5' RACE reads anew with MiXCR; each CDR3 protein has one entry. The repertoire holds approximately 56,000 distinct CDR3 sequences, with less than 15% as singletons. The sequenced sample was whole blood, obtained at baseline. The source is an adult who was a healthcare worker with PCR-confirmed SARS-CoV-2 infection or an uninfected control (not recorded which).

This rearrangement joins TRBV11-2 to TRBJ2-1; no reliable D call. Germline CDR1 reads SGHAT; CDR2 reads FQNNGV. The CDR3 contains 15 residues. V was clipped by 5 bases and J by 3 bases, with 14 bases between them. CDR3 DNA: TGTGCCAGCAGCCCCCTTGGCGGAAACTACAATGAGCAGTTCTTC. This encodes CASSPLGGNYNEQFF.

This clonotype showed up just a few times. As DNA, the CDR3 is TGTGCCAGCAGGCAAAAACTACTGACAGATACGCAGTATTTT. It specifies CASRQKLLTDTQYF. This chain uses TRBV7-2 with TRBJ2-3; D gene unclear. Germline V gene data show CDR1 as SGHTA and CDR2 as FQGNSA. Between the trimmed V and J ends, which lost 6 bases and 3 bases, there was a span of 13 bases. This CDR3 region has 14 residues.

The CDR3 region has the DNA TGTGCCAGCAGTTACGCCGGGAGTAGAAGCAGCGGTGAGCAGTTCTTC. Amino acids: CASSYAGSRSSGEQFF. The gene calls are TRBV6-2 or TRBV6-3 and TRBJ2-1, with D maybe TRBD2 (6 bases). Trimming left V 2 bases short and J 9 bases short, with 20 bases between. The CDR3 totals 16 residues. CDR1 and CDR2 from the germline V gene are MNHEY and SVGEGT.

This clonotype was observed many times. The V call is TRBV25-1, the J call TRBJ1-4; D unclear. The length of the CDR3 is 15 residues. Between the trimmed V and J ends, which lost 4 bases and 1 base, there was a span of 10 bases. Germline lookup yields CDR1 MGHDK and CDR2 SYGVNS. CDR3 sequence reads: CASSGGRETNEKLFF. CDR3 nucleotides: TGTGCCAGCAGTGGAGGGCGGGAAACTAATGAAAAACTGTTTTTT. The variable domain in full, with the rest retrieved from reference TRBV25-1 and TRBJ1-4, is EADIYQTPRYLVIGTGKKITLECSQTMGHDKMYWYQQDPGMELHLIHYSYGVNSTEKGDLSSESTVSRIRTEHFPLTLESARPSHTSQYLCASSGGRETNEKLFFGSGTQLSVL.

V and J are TRBV19 and TRBJ2-2; D is possibly TRBD2 (5 bases). Trimming took 3 bases from V and 5 from J, leaving 7 bases between them. CDR1 is LNHDA, CDR2 SQIVND, per germline (reference sequence). The CDR3 sequence is 13 residues long. The CDR3 reads CASSMPGTGELFF. The CDR3, as DNA: TGTGCCAGTAGTATGCCGGGGACCGGGGAGCTGTTTTTT.

The J gene is TRBJ2-7, the V gene TRBV12-3 or TRBV12-4; no definite D call. Trimming took 1 base from V and 3 from J, leaving 19 bases between them. This CDR3 is built from 17 residues. The CDR3, as DNA: TGTGCCAGCAGTTTAGTTGAGTCGAGCTCTCTCTACTACGAGCAGTACTTC. Translating it yields CASSLVESSSLYYEQYF.

The J gene is TRBJ1-2, the V gene TRBV28; D call uncertain. V was clipped by 6 bases and J by 3 bases, with 11 bases between them. This CDR3 comprises 13 residues. Germline values: CDR1 MDHEN, CDR2 SYDVKM. CDR3 region: CASRAGRHYGYTF. Written as DNA, the CDR3 is TGTGCCAGCAGAGCCGGGAGGCACTATGGCTACACCTTC.

The CDR3 region is CASSLDTEAFF. CDR3 nucleotides: TGTGCCAGCAGCTTAGACACTGAAGCTTTCTTT. J is TRBJ1-1 and V is TRBV7-2; the D is unclear. The germline gives CDR1 SGHTA, CDR2 FQGNSA. Deletions cut 1 base from V and 3 bases from J, with 0 bases between. The CDR3 sequence is 11 residues long.

This clonotype was seen once. The V and J genes are TRBV10-3 and TRBJ1-1; maybe TRBD1 (5 bases). This CDR3 contains 11 residues. V was trimmed by 8 bases and J by 7 bases, leaving 11 bases between them. The germline V gene encodes CDR1 ENHRY and CDR2 SYGVKD. CDR3 nucleotides: TGTGCCATCCGGGGCCAGGGTGAAGCTTTCTTT. Its translation is CAIRGQGEAFF.

This clonotype was observed a few times. This rearrangement joins TRBV5-4 to TRBJ2-7, with TRBD1 identical over 10 bases. The CDR3 spans 15 residues. The V gene end was trimmed by 3 bases and the J gene end by 1 base; junction bases not matched to a gene: 4. The V gene's germline CDR1 is SGHNT and CDR2 YYREEE (reference sequence). In DNA form, the CDR3 reads TGTGCCAGCAGCTGGGGACAGGGGAAGTCCTACGAGCAGTACTTC. Its protein product is CASSWGQGKSYEQYF.

CDR3 in amino acids: CASSQARGRMDTQYF. CDR3 coding DNA: TGCGCCAGCAGCCAAGCCAGGGGGAGAATGGATACGCAGTATTTT. This chain links TRBV4-1 with TRBJ2-3; 7 bases are a match to TRBD1. V was clipped by 1 base and J by 6 bases; unmatched bases: 7. Germline loops: CDR1 MGHRA, CDR2 YSYEKL. The CDR3 is 15 amino acids.

This clonotype has only a few counts. The CDR3: CASSLGDRGASGYTF. In DNA, the CDR3 is TGCGCCAGCAGCTTGGGGGACAGAGGTGCGAGTGGCTACACCTTC. This chain connects TRBV5-1 to TRBJ1-2, with 7 nucleotides matching TRBD1. This CDR3 comprises 15 residues. J lost 7 bases, V lost 0 bases, and 9 bases had no gene match. CDR1 is SGHRS and CDR2 is YFSETQ in the germline V gene.

This clonotype was seen more than once but under ten times. The gene calls are TRBV20-1 and TRBJ2-7, with 11 bases lining up with TRBD2. This CDR3 has 15 residues. Germline CDR1 and CDR2: DFQATT and SNEGSKA (reference sequence). Trimming cost V 3 bases and J 4 bases; bases outside gene matches: 8. The CDR3 nucleotides are TGCAGTGCTAGTGACACTGGGACTAGCGGTTACGAGCAGTACTTC. It is translated as CSASDTGTSGYEQYF.

This clonotype has ten or more counts. CDR3 bases: TGTGCCAGCAGCTTATCCGGGGAGCTGTTTTTT. Translation gives CASSLSGELFF. This chain links TRBV7-9 with TRBJ2-2; D remains ambiguous. V was trimmed by 2 bases and J by 6 bases, leaving 1 base between them. CDR3 length: 11 amino acids. Germline V gives CDR1 SEHNR, CDR2 FQNEAQ (reference sequence).

This clonotype has a count of ten or more. The chain recombines TRBV20-1 with TRBJ1-1, with TRBD1 identical over 7 bases. V dropped 6 bases and J dropped 10; count of bases not matched to a gene: 11. The CDR3 covers 12 residues. Germline V CDR1 and CDR2: DFQATT, SNEGSKA (reference sequence). In DNA form, the CDR3 reads TGCAGTGCCAGATACGAGGGGGCAGGAGCTTTCTTT. Protein sequence: CSARYEGAGAFF.

The chain is built from TRBV11-1 and TRBJ2-2, with D uncertain. V lost 8 bases and J 8 bases, leaving 12 bases between the germline ends. From germline, CDR1 is SGHAT and CDR2 FQDESV (reference sequence). The CDR3 runs to 12 residues. In DNA form, the CDR3 reads TGTGCCAGCTCAGCCTTCATTGGGGAGCTGTTTTTT. Protein sequence: CASSAFIGELFF. Drawing the rest from reference TRBV11-1 and TRBJ2-2, the complete variable domain is EAEVAQSPRYKITEKSQAVAFWCDPISGHATLYWYRQILGQGPELLVQFQDESVVDDSQLPKDRFSAERLKGVDSTLKIQPAELGDSAMYLCASSAFIGELFFGEGSRLTVL.

J is TRBJ1-1 and V is TRBV5-4; D gene uncertain. The CDR3 extends over 14 amino acids. V lost 2 bases and J lost 4, with 12 bases in between. Germline V lookup: CDR1 SGHNT, CDR2 YYREEE (reference sequence). The CDR3 protein is CASSFGQDGTEAFF. CDR3 sequence (DNA): TGTGCCAGCAGCTTCGGCCAGGATGGCACTGAAGCTTTCTTT.

In its sample, this clonotype was seen many times. The chain employs TRBV10-3 and TRBJ2-7; 10 bases map to TRBD2. This CDR3 has 12 amino acids. Germline lookup yields CDR1 ENHRY and CDR2 SYGVKD. V was pared by 10 bases and J by 4 bases, with 4 bases of the junction left unmatched. The CDR3: CATSGGDYEQYF. CDR3 coding DNA: TGTGCCACAAGCGGGGGGGATTACGAGCAGTACTTC.

This clonotype has ten or more counts. The V gene is TRBV4-1, the J gene TRBJ2-1; the match to TRBD1 covers 7 bases. There are 13 residues in the CDR3. V gave up 5 bases and J gave up 8 bases; unmatched junction bases: 6. Per the germline V gene, CDR1 is MGHRA and CDR2 is YSYEKL. CDR3 sequence: CASSKTGLHEQFF. In DNA, the CDR3 is TGCGCCAGCAGCAAGACAGGGTTGCATGAGCAGTTCTTC.

The table lists this clonotype with a few counts. The chain recombines TRBV5-1 with TRBJ1-2; TRBD1 aligns across 11 bases. CDR1 is SGHRS, CDR2 YFSETQ, per germline. This CDR3 has 13 residues. Losses at the gene ends were 9 bases for V and 8 bases for J; bases not matched to a gene: 9. The CDR3 DNA sequence: TGCGCCACCTCTTGGACAGGGGGCTTGGGCTACACCTTC. Its protein is CATSWTGGLGYTF.

This chain links TRBV12-3 or TRBV12-4 with TRBJ2-7; D not certain. V was shortened by 3 bases and J by 0 bases, with 12 bases between the two germline ends. There are 15 residues in the CDR3. Here the CDR3 DNA reads TGTGCCAGCAGTTTCAGTGGCGATCGCTCCTACGAGCAGTACTTC. This gives the protein CASSFSGDRSYEQYF.

This clonotype was seen only a few times. This chain connects TRBV3-1 to TRBJ2-3; tentative D call: TRBD1 (5 bases). Germline loops: CDR1 LGHDT, CDR2 YNNKEL (reference sequence). Trimming shortened V by 1 base and J by 5 bases, and 7 bases separated the two germline ends. The CDR3 is 13 residues long. DNA of the CDR3: TGTGCCAGCAGCCAAGTGCAGGGAGATACGCAGTATTTT. Protein product: CASSQVQGDTQYF.

This clonotype came up a few times. This chain links TRBV15 with TRBJ2-3; D tentatively fits TRBD1 or TRBD2 (5 bases each). CDR3 length: 15 residues. The germline V and J ends were trimmed by 0 bases and 8 bases, with 15 bases remaining between them. Looked up from germline, CDR1 is LNHNV and CDR2 is YYDKDF (reference sequence). CDR3: CATSRDGDLAGTQYF. The CDR3 bases are TGTGCCACCAGCAGAGACGGGGACCTCGCCGGTACGCAGTATTTT.

The chain joins TRBV12-3 or TRBV12-4 to TRBJ2-7; perhaps TRBD2 as D (7 bases). The ends were cut back, 6 bases at V and 4 bases at J, with 25 bases in the middle. This CDR3 comprises 17 residues. As DNA, the CDR3 is TGTGCCAGCAGCTCCCTGGGAGGAGGCAGGGGACTATACGAGCAGTACTTC. This sequence encodes CASSSLGGGRGLYEQYF.

With respect to this clonotype: The junction differs from germline at one of its ends, possibly a read error. The chain uses TRBV9 and TRBJ2-6; D perhaps matches TRBD1 (5 bases). There are 17 residues in the CDR3. Germline CDR1 is SGDLS and CDR2 is YYNGEE. CDR3 region: CASSVRWGPSGANVLTF. The CDR3 region has the DNA TGTGCCAGCAGCGTAAGATGGGGCCCCTCTGGAGCCAACGTCCTGACTTTC.

This clonotype was observed many times. This chain uses TRBV9 with TRBJ2-1; D unresolved. Trimming left V 0 bases short and J 2 bases short, with 9 bases between. Germline-derived CDR1 and CDR2 are SGDLS and YYNGEE. The CDR3 extends over 15 amino acids. CDR3 protein: CASSVGRQTYNEQFF. The CDR3 DNA reads as TGTGCCAGCAGCGTAGGTCGGCAAACCTACAATGAGCAGTTCTTC. Supplemented by reference TRBV9 and TRBJ2-1, the full variable domain reads DSGVTQTPKHLITATGQRVTLRCSPRSGDLSVYWYQQSLDQGLQFLIQYYNGEERAKGNILERFSAQQFPDLHSELNLSSLELGDSALYFCASSVGRQTYNEQFFGPGTRLTVL.

The sample holds a few counts of this clonotype. The chain recombines TRBV24-1 with TRBJ2-1, with D perhaps matching TRBD1 (6 bases). The CDR3 spans 13 residues. V dropped 4 bases and J dropped 10 bases, with 13 bases sitting between them. CDR1 is KGHDR, CDR2 SFDVKD, per germline. CDR3 protein: CATSEGDTLEQFF. CDR3 nucleotide sequence: TGTGCCACCAGTGAGGGGGACACCCTGGAGCAGTTCTTC.